These 17 T cell receptor beta chains originate from one sample sequenced in a study of T cell responses to AZD1222 COVID-19 vaccine. The repertoire was sequenced with immunoSEQ multiplex PCR; TCRdb's copy has only in-frame clones and lacks some. The profile shows about 83,000 clones, roughly 90% of them singletons. Sample: peripheral blood, taken on day 0 of MenACWY control vaccination. These receptor sequences come from an adult in good health.

The chain combines TRBV27 with TRBJ1-5, with D perhaps matching TRBD1 (5 bases). Looked up from germline, CDR1 is MNHEY and CDR2 is SMNVEV (reference sequence). Between the trimmed V and J ends, which lost 5 bases and 5 bases, there was a span of 13 bases. The CDR3 is 14 residues long. CDR3 DNA: TGTGCCAGCAGTCTCCGGGGGGGGGATCAGCCCCAGCATTTT. It is translated as CASSLRGGDQPQHF.

The V gene is TRBV9, the J gene TRBJ1-1; D is perhaps TRBD1 (5 bases). CDR3 size: 15 residues. Germline V gene lookup returns CDR1 SGDLS and CDR2 YYNGEE. V was pared by 0 bases and J by 1 base, with 10 bases between. The CDR3 loop is CASSVDMGPNTEAFF. CDR3 in DNA: TGTGCCAGCAGCGTAGATATGGGGCCGAACACTGAAGCTTTCTTT.

The chain joins TRBV28 to TRBJ1-4, with D possibly matching TRBD1 (5 bases). Trimming pared 6 bases from V and 2 bases from J, leaving 13 bases between. The germline V gene has CDR1 MDHEN and CDR2 SYDVKM. The CDR3 is 15 amino acids. The CDR3 DNA sequence: TGTGCCAGCAGCCTATCGGGGCTGACTAATGAAAAACTGTTTTTT. It specifies CASSLSGLTNEKLFF.

V and J are TRBV28 and TRBJ2-3; 8 bases match TRBD2. Germline lookup yields CDR1 MDHEN and CDR2 SYDVKM. Unmatched junction bases numbered 6, after V lost 5 bases and J lost 2 bases. CDR3 length: 15 residues. The CDR3 protein is CASSPWTSLTDTQYF. The CDR3 coding sequence is TGTGCCAGCAGTCCGTGGACTAGCCTCACAGATACGCAGTATTTT. Together with reference TRBV28 and TRBJ2-3, the CDR3 gives the full variable domain: DVKVTQSSRYLVKRTGEKVFLECVQDMDHENMFWYRQDPGLGLRLIYFSYDVKMKEKGDIPEGYSVSREKKERFSLILESASTNQTSMYLCASSPWTSLTDTQYFGPGTRLTVL.

The chain employs TRBV7-9 and TRBJ1-2; D perhaps matches TRBD1 (5 bases). This CDR3 is built from 12 residues. The V end lost 3 bases, the J end lost 7 bases, and 9 bases lay between the germline ends. The germline gives CDR1 SEHNR, CDR2 FQNEAQ (reference sequence). CDR3 nucleotide sequence: TGTGCCAGCAGCTTCGAAGGGGCTGGCTACACCTTC. Amino acids: CASSFEGAGYTF.

The J gene is TRBJ2-1, the V gene TRBV28, with a tentative D call TRBD2 (6 bases). Trimming removed 11 bases from V and 2 bases from J, with 13 bases in between. The CDR3 is 13 amino acids. Looked up from germline, CDR1 is MDHEN and CDR2 is SYDVKM. CDR3 amino acids: CAGRRGPYNEQFF. The CDR3 DNA reads as TGTGCCGGCCGGAGGGGACCCTACAATGAGCAGTTCTTC.

The V gene is TRBV4-3, the J gene TRBJ2-5; 8 nucleotides agree with TRBD2. The CDR3 loop spans 17 amino acids. Germline CDR1 LGHNA, CDR2 YSLEER. Unmatched junction bases numbered 12, after V lost 1 base and J lost 5 bases. In nucleotides, the CDR3 is TGCGCCAGCAGCCAAGGAGTAGCGGGAAGAGGGTTTGAGACCCAGTACTTC. Translation gives CASSQGVAGRGFETQYF.

This sequence joins TRBV19 and TRBJ2-2, with D perhaps TRBD1 or TRBD2 (5 bases each). V dropped 7 bases and J dropped 0 bases, with 15 bases sitting between them. The CDR3 is made up of 16 amino acids. The V gene's germline CDR1 is LNHDA and CDR2 SQIVND (reference sequence). CDR3 nucleotide sequence: TGTGCCAGTACCTTAGGGGACGTAGCGAACACCGGGGAGCTGTTTTTT. It codes for CASTLGDVANTGELFF.

This sequence joins TRBV4-3 and TRBJ2-2; D uncertain. The CDR3 covers 14 residues. Looked up from germline, CDR1 is LGHNA and CDR2 is YSLEER. The germline V and J ends were trimmed by 1 base and 8 bases, with 11 bases remaining between them. CDR3 sequence reads: CASSQGMGWGELFF. The CDR3 DNA is TGCGCCAGCAGCCAAGGCATGGGGTGGGGGGAGCTGTTTTTT.

This rearrangement joins TRBV11-1 to TRBJ2-2; D might be TRBD2 (6 bases). This CDR3 has 16 amino acids. The V gene's germline CDR1 is SGHAT and CDR2 FQDESV (reference sequence). With 1 base removed from V and 1 base from J, the gap between germline ends came to 10 bases. The CDR3 DNA follows: TGTGCCAGCAGCTTAGGGGGGGATATGAACACCGGGGAGCTGTTTTTT. Translation gives CASSLGGDMNTGELFF.

The chain couples TRBV7-2 to TRBJ2-7; tentative D call: TRBD2 (6 bases). V was cut by 5 bases and J by 0 bases, with 23 bases left in between. There are 18 residues in the CDR3. CDR1 and CDR2 from the germline V gene are SGHTA and FQGNSA. In nucleotides, the CDR3 is TGTGCCAGCAGCCGCGAGGAGGGTAAGAGAGGGCTCTCCTACGAGCAGTACTTC. Amino acid sequence: CASSREEGKRGLSYEQYF.

The chain links TRBV6-2 or TRBV6-3 to TRBJ1-5; 10 bases line up with TRBD1. V trimming: 2 bases; J trimming: 0 bases; junction bases outside the gene matches: 13. Per germline, CDR1 MNHEY and CDR2 SVGEGT. The CDR3 consists of 20 residues. The chain's CDR3 is CASSYNLDRGQIYSNQPQHF. DNA for the CDR3: TGTGCCAGCAGTTACAATCTCGACAGGGGGCAGATTTATAGCAATCAGCCCCAGCATTTT.

The rearrangement links TRBV15 to TRBJ1-4; 9 bases map to TRBD1. The junction had 8 bases not matched to a gene; V was cut back by 4 bases and J by 8 bases. This CDR3 has 15 amino acids. Looked up from germline, CDR1 is LNHNV and CDR2 is YYDKDF (reference sequence). CDR3 region: CATSNFGTGTEKLFF. In DNA form, the CDR3 reads TGTGCCACCAGCAACTTCGGGACAGGGACAGAAAAACTGTTTTTT. Drawing the rest from reference TRBV15 and TRBJ1-4, the complete variable domain is DAMVIQNPRYQVTQFGKPVTLSCSQTLNHNVMYWYQQKSSQAPKLLFHYYDKDFNNEADTPDNFQSRRPNTSFCFLDIRSPGLGDTAMYLCATSNFGTGTEKLFFGSGTQLSVL.

This chain joins TRBV27 and TRBJ1-3, with a weak D call TRBD1 (6 bases). Germline V gives CDR1 MNHEY, CDR2 SMNVEV (reference sequence). V lost 7 bases and J 4 bases, leaving 17 bases between the germline ends. The CDR3 covers 15 residues. CDR3 residues: CASIGKGEGGNTIYF. The CDR3, as DNA: TGTGCCAGCATTGGAAAGGGGGAAGGGGGAAACACCATATATTTT.

The chain employs TRBV30 and TRBJ1-6; TRBD1 matches at 8 bases. There are 13 residues in the CDR3. The V segment lost 4 bases and the J segment 9 bases; nucleotides outside the gene matches: 5. CDR1 is GTSNPN, CDR2 SVGIG, per germline (reference sequence). CDR3 loop: CAWTRGRGSPLHF. For the CDR3, the DNA is TGTGCCTGGACCAGGGGGCGCGGTTCACCCCTCCACTTT.

Only a few counts were recorded for this clone. This chain connects TRBV6-5 to TRBJ1-1; D not certain. The CDR3 is 14 amino acids. Germline assignment: CDR1 MNHEY and CDR2 SVGAGI. V was trimmed by 10 bases and J by 1 base, leaving 16 bases between them. The CDR3 here is CATTWVLGNTEAFF. Here the CDR3 DNA reads TGTGCCACCACGTGGGTGTTGGGGAACACTGAAGCTTTCTTT.

CDR3 nucleotides: TGTGCCAGCAGTGAAGCGGTAGGGGACGCTGGAAACACCATATATTTT. It translates to CASSEAVGDAGNTIYF. The rearrangement links TRBV6-1 to TRBJ1-3; tentatively, D is TRBD1 (5 bases). The germline V gene encodes CDR1 MNHNS and CDR2 SASEGT. The V gene lost 0 bases and the J gene lost 2 bases, with 11 bases spanning the gap. The CDR3 is 16 amino acids.